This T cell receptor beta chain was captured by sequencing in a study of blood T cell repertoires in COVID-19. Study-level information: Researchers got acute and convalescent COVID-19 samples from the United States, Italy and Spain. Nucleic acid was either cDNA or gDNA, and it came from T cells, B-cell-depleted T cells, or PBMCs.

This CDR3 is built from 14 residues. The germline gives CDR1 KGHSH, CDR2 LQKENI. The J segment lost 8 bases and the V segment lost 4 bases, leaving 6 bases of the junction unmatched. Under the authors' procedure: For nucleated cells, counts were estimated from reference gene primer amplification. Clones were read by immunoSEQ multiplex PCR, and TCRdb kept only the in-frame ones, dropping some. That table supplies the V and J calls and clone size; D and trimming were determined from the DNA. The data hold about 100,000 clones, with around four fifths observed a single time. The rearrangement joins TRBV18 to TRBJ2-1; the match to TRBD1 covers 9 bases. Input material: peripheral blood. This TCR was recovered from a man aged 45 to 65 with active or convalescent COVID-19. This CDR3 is CASSQGTGIDEQFF. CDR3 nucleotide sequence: TGTGCCAGCTCACAGGGGACAGGGATTGATGAGCAGTTCTTC.